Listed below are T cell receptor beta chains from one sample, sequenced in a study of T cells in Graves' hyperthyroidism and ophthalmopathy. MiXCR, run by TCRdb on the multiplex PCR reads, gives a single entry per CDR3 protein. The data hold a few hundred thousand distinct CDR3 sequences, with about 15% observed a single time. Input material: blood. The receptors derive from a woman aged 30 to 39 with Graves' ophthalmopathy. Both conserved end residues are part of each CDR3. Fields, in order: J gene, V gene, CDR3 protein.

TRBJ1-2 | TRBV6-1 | CASSDYGGFNYGYTF
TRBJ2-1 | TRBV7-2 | CASTIPHGAGEQFF
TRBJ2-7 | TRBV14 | CASSQTGIYEQYF
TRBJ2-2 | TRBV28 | CASRAGLAGWTGELFF
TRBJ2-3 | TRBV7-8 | CASSLGLALSTDTQYF
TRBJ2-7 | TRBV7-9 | CASSWTSGGAYEQYF
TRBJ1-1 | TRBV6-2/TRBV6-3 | CASLRDGNTEAFF
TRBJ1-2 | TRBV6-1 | CASMARNRQGYGYTF
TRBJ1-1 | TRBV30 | CAWSDRVGTEAFF
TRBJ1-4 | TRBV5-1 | CASSLNPPESNEKLFF
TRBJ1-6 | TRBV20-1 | CSARVSQGNSPLHF
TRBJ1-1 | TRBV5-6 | CASSLWDRGTRDTEAFF
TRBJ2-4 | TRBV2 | CASRANEENIQYF
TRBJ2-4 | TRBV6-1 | CASKLEIAKNIQYF
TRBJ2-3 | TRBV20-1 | CSARTSLSSTDTQYF
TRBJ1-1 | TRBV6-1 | CASMNTEAFF
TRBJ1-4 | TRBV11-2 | CASRSWTEDEKLFF
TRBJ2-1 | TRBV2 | CASSRLAGLFNEQFF
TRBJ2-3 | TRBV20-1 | CSASLAIDTQYF
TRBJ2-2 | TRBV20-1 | CSARESRGRIMNTGELFF
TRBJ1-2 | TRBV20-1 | CSARDRRLVYGYTF
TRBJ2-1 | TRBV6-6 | CASSYSILTGALSYNEQFF
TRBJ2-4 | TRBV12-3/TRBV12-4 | CASSLTQQLAKNIQYF
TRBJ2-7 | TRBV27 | CASSGPLEQYF
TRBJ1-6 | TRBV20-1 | CSAIARSPGPSGVHSPLHF
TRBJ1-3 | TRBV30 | CSWGRGNTIYF
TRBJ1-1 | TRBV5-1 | CASNDQGAWNTEAFF
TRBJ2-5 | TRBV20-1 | CSAIDLARQETQYF
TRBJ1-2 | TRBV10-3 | CAMATDRGYGYTF
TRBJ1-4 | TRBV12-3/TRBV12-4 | CASSTRGLTNEKLFF
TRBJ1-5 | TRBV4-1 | CASSQDPNSGALNQPQHF
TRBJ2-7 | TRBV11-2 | CAGSLQGLEQYF
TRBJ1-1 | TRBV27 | CASSQRVGGTEAFF
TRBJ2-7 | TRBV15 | CATSRDRVTSNEQYF
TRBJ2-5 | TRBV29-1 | CSVRLGQETQYF
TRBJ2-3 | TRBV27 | CASSFQAITDTQYF
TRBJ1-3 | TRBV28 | CATQNSGNTIYF
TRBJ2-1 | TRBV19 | CASSPVVRQGTLNEQFF
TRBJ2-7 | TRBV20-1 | CSARESAREQYF
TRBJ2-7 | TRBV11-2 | CASSLVPVYEQYF
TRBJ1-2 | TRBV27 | CASSLLPANGYTF
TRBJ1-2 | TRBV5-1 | CASSLGHNTNYGYTF
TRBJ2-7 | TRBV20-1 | CSARAYPGQGLREQYF
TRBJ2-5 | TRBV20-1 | CSASAQETQYF
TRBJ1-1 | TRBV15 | CATRPDRGMNTEAFF
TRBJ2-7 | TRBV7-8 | CASSYAVRYEQYF
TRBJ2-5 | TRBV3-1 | CASSQVGLAGPQETQYF
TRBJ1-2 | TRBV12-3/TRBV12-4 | CASSEDRGRGYTF
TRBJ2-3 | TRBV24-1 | CATSLAGGSADTQYF
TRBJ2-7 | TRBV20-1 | CSASGQGSYEQYF
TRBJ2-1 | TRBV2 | CASSDPPGLAGGHYNEQFF
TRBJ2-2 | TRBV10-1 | CASSDSGQITGELFF
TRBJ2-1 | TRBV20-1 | CSARGRMYEQFF
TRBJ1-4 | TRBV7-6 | CASSLTGLGEKLFF
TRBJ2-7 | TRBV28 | CASNLVRDTPYEQYF